These 8 T cell receptor beta chains were sequenced from one sample in a study of T cells in Graves' hyperthyroidism and ophthalmopathy. TCR beta CDR3 regions were amplified from RNA transcripts. The TCR CDR3 was amplified in a first-round RT-PCR using the HTBI primer set. One entry per CDR3 protein results from TCRdb running MiXCR on the multiplex PCR reads. The repertoire consists of a few hundred thousand distinct CDR3 sequences, with around 14% occurring once and the leading ten covering around 17%. Sequenced input: blood. These receptors originate from a woman between 18 and 30 years old with Graves' hyperthyroidism.

This clonotype was found many times. The V call is TRBV11-2, the J call TRBJ2-7; TRBD1 matches 7 bases. V dropped 2 bases and J dropped 4; count of bases not matched to a gene: 17. The CDR3 consists of 18 residues. Looked up from germline, CDR1 is SGHAT and CDR2 is FQNNGV. The CDR3 loop is CASSLTTGSPVWVYEQYF. DNA of the CDR3: TGTGCCAGCAGCTTAACGACAGGGAGCCCTGTTTGGGTATACGAGCAGTACTTC. Drawing the rest from reference TRBV11-2 and TRBJ2-7, the complete variable domain is EAGVAQSPRYKIIEKRQSVAFWCNPISGHATLYWYQQILGQGPKLLIQFQNNGVVDDSQLPKDRFSAERLKGVDSTLKIQPAKLEDSAVYLCASSLTTGSPVWVYEQYFGPGTRLTVT.

This clonotype was seen many times. The J gene is TRBJ1-1, the V gene TRBV2; no reliable D call. The germline V gene has CDR1 SNHLY and CDR2 FYNNEI. V gave up 6 bases and J gave up 3 bases, with 17 bases separating them. This CDR3 is 15 amino acids long. CDR3 bases: TGTGCCAGCAGGAGGGCAGATTTGAAAGACACTGAAGCTTTCTTT. Encoded protein: CASRRADLKDTEAFF.

This clonotype was counted at least ten times. The J gene is TRBJ2-1, the V gene TRBV6-2 or TRBV6-3, with D perhaps TRBD1 (5 bases). CDR3 length: 13 residues. The V end was cut by 7 bases, the J end by 4 bases, with 11 bases between. Germline CDR1 and CDR2: MNHEY and SVGEGT. The CDR3 spells CASTPSGYNEQFF. For the CDR3, the DNA is TGTGCCAGCACCCCCTCAGGGTACAATGAGCAGTTCTTC.

The sample holds a few counts of this clonotype. It may be a read error: a sequence one base away is much more abundant. CDR3 sequence (DNA): TGTGCCAGCAGCTTAGGGACTAGCGACTACAATGAGCAGTTCTTC. It encodes CASSLGTSDYNEQFF. The rearrangement uses TRBV7-3 and TRBJ2-1, with TRBD2 identical over 10 bases. The V gene end was trimmed by 2 bases and the J gene end by 3 bases; junction bases not matched to a gene: 1. The CDR3 covers 15 residues. CDR1 SGHTA and CDR2 FQGTGA come from the germline V gene.

This clonotype was observed many times. V gene TRBV12-3 or TRBV12-4 combines with J gene TRBJ2-2, with TRBD1 matching over 9 bases. Trimming at V came to 7 bases and at J to 5 bases, leaving 11 bases not matched to a gene. The CDR3 runs 16 residues. The CDR3 loop is CASILAGTGLTGELFF. The CDR3 DNA reads as TGTGCCAGCATCCTCGCCGGGACAGGGCTGACCGGGGAGCTGTTTTTT.

The V and J genes are TRBV7-9 and TRBJ2-1, with 10 bases identical to TRBD2. With 5 bases clipped from V and 9 bases from J, the junction kept 7 bases outside the gene matches. The CDR3 covers 14 residues. The germline CDR1 and CDR2 sequences are SEHNR and FQNEAQ (reference sequence). DNA for the CDR3: TGTGCCAGCAGCCCGGCTAGCGGGAGTATTGAGCAGTTCTTC. Residues: CASSPASGSIEQFF.

This clonotype was detected ten times or more. This sequence joins TRBV5-1 and TRBJ1-4; D remains unclear. Trimming shortened V by 5 bases and J by 8 bases, and 13 bases separated the two germline ends. CDR3 length equals 13 residues. Germline V gives CDR1 SGHRS, CDR2 YFSETQ. CDR3 loop: CASRTAEDEKLFF. In nucleotides, the CDR3 is TGCGCCAGCAGGACCGCCGAGGACGAAAAACTGTTTTTT. The full variable domain, rest sourced from reference TRBV5-1 and TRBJ1-4, is KAGVTQTPRYLIKTRGQQVTLSCSPISGHRSVSWYQQTPGQGLQFLFEYFSETQRNKGNFPGRFSGRQFSNSRSEMNVSTLELGDSALYLCASRTAEDEKLFFGSGTQLSVL.

This clonotype has only a few counts. The chain recombines TRBV20-1 with TRBJ2-7; D not certain. V was pared by 0 bases and J by 4 bases, with 10 bases between. Germline loops: CDR1 DFQATT, CDR2 SNEGSKA (reference sequence). The CDR3 spans 13 residues. CDR3 sequence: CSARDLESYEQYV. The CDR3, as DNA: TGCAGTGCTAGAGATCTAGAGAGTTACGAGCAGTACGTC.